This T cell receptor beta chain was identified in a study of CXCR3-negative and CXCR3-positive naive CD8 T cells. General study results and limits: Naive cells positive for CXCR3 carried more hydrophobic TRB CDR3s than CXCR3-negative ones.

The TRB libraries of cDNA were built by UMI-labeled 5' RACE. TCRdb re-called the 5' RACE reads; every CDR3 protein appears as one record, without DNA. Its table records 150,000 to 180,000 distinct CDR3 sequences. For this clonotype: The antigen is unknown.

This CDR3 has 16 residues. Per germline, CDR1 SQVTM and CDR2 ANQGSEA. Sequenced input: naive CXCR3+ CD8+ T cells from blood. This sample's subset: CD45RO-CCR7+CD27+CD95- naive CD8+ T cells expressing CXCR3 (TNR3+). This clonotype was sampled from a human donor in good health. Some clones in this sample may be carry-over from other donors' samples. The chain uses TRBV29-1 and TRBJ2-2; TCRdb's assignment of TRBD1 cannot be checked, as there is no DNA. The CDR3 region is CSVAGRMGPNTGELFF.